Presented here are 24 T cell receptor beta chains from one specimen sequenced in a study of T cells after yellow fever vaccination. Each CDR3 protein gets one entry after TCRdb re-called the 5' RACE reads with MiXCR. The sample contains 200,000 to 250,000 distinct CDR3 sequences, 6.9% of which appear only once. The sequences come from CD4+ T cells sorted from PBMCs, collected 15 days after the yellow fever booster vaccination. These receptor sequences come from a man aged 25 to 40 who received the YFV17D yellow fever vaccine.

The J gene is TRBJ2-2, the V gene TRBV12-3 or TRBV12-4, with 9 positions matching TRBD1. Losses at the gene ends were 5 bases for V and 4 bases for J; bases not matched to a gene: 5. The CDR3 extends over 15 amino acids. The CDR3 loop is CASSRGQGSTGELFF. CDR3 sequence (DNA): TGTGCCAGCAGTCGTGGACAGGGGAGCACCGGGGAGCTGTTTTTT.

V gene TRBV28 combines with J gene TRBJ1-3; D is unresolved. V lost 3 bases, J lost 0 bases, and 18 bases lay in between. The CDR3 has 18 residues. Germline loops: CDR1 MDHEN, CDR2 SYDVKM. The CDR3 region is CASSFTHTGPHSGNTIYF. CDR3 DNA: TGTGCCAGCAGTTTTACTCACACCGGGCCACACTCTGGAAACACCATATATTTT.

This chain joins TRBV5-4 and TRBJ1-2; 8 nucleotides match TRBD1. The germline gives CDR1 SGHNT, CDR2 YYREEE (reference sequence). The CDR3 length is 17 residues. The junction had 12 bases not matched to a gene; V was cut back by 0 bases and J by 5 bases. Here the CDR3 reads CASSLDPQGARSYGYTF. CDR3 DNA: TGTGCCAGCAGCTTGGACCCCCAGGGGGCGCGATCGTATGGCTACACCTTC.

This clonotype has more than one count but fewer than ten. Here the CDR3 DNA reads TGTGCCAGCAGCCAAGGACCGCTTTACACTGAAGCTTTCTTT. Protein sequence: CASSQGPLYTEAFF. The chain has TRBV3-1 and TRBJ1-1, with unresolved D. Trimming shortened V by 1 base and J by 3 bases, and 9 bases separated the two germline ends. The germline CDR1 and CDR2 sequences are LGHDT and YNNKEL (reference sequence). This CDR3 has 14 amino acids.

This clonotype was counted ten times or more. The chain combines TRBV7-9 with TRBJ2-5, with TRBD1 matching 8 bases. From germline, CDR1 is SEHNR and CDR2 FQNEAQ (reference sequence). With 5 bases clipped from V and 3 bases from J, the junction kept 8 bases outside the gene matches. CDR3 length: 15 amino acids. The CDR3 protein is CASSQRRGPKETQYF. The CDR3 DNA sequence: TGTGCCAGCAGCCAACGCAGGGGGCCAAAAGAGACCCAGTACTTC.

This clonotype was seen at least ten times. The J gene is TRBJ2-3, the V gene TRBV20-1; 9 bases align to TRBD2. Trimming took 3 bases from V and 3 from J; bases not matched to a gene: 7. CDR3 length: 15 residues. Germline V gene data show CDR1 as DFQATT and CDR2 as SNEGSKA (reference sequence). The CDR3 loop is CSARVAREGTDTQYF. The CDR3 coding sequence is TGCAGTGCTAGGGTGGCGCGGGAGGGAACAGATACGCAGTATTTT.

Many counts were recorded for this clonotype. The chain employs TRBV12-3 or TRBV12-4 and TRBJ2-1; 9 bases are a match to TRBD2. This CDR3 is built from 13 residues. After removal of 5 bases from V and 9 bases from J, the junction contained 5 bases not matched to a gene. The chain's CDR3 is CASSRLAVGEQFF. The DNA of the CDR3 is TGTGCCAGCAGTCGACTAGCGGTTGGTGAGCAGTTCTTC.

This clonotype was seen a handful of times. The V call is TRBV20-1, the J call TRBJ1-4, with a possible D match to TRBD1 (6 bases). CDR3 length equals 13 residues. CDR1 is DFQATT, CDR2 SNEGSKA, per germline (reference sequence). Trimming left V 3 bases short and J 8 bases short, with 13 bases between. CDR3 sequence reads: CSASSGVGEKLFF. The CDR3 DNA sequence: TGCAGTGCTAGTTCAGGGGTGGGCGAAAAACTGTTTTTT.

This clonotype showed up many times. The chain employs TRBV27 and TRBJ2-5; D uncertain. The V end lost 5 bases, the J end lost 1 base, and 8 bases lay between the germline ends. The CDR3 sequence is 13 residues long. Germline-derived CDR1 and CDR2 are MNHEY and SMNVEV (reference sequence). This CDR3 reads CASSRRPQETQYF. DNA for the CDR3: TGTGCCAGCAGTCGTCGGCCCCAAGAGACCCAGTACTTC.

The table lists this clonotype with many counts. This chain uses TRBV3-1 with TRBJ1-1; tentatively, D is TRBD1 (5 bases). The V end was cut by 2 bases, the J end by 0 bases, with 16 bases between. Germline CDR1 is LGHDT and CDR2 is YNNKEL (reference sequence). This CDR3 has 17 amino acids. CDR3 DNA: TGTGCCAGCAGCCAAAGGGACGTCGCCCACATGAACACTGAAGCTTTCTTT. Its protein is CASSQRDVAHMNTEAFF.

This clonotype was counted a few times. The rearrangement uses TRBV20-1 and TRBJ2-3, with 9 bases matching TRBD2. Germline V CDR1 and CDR2: DFQATT, SNEGSKA (reference sequence). The CDR3 consists of 15 residues. The J segment lost 2 bases and the V segment lost 5 bases, leaving 8 bases of the junction unmatched. CDR3 amino acids: CSAPLPSGTTDTQYF. The CDR3 nucleotides read TGCAGTGCTCCTCTCCCTAGCGGGACCACAGATACGCAGTATTTT.

This clonotype was recorded many times. This sequence joins TRBV20-1 and TRBJ2-6; no clear D gene. This CDR3 has 14 residues. The germline CDR1 and CDR2 sequences are DFQATT and SNEGSKA (reference sequence). The V end lost 3 bases, the J end lost 1 base, and 7 bases lay between the germline ends. CDR3 amino acids: CSARAWSGANVLTF. CDR3 coding DNA: TGCAGTGCTAGGGCGTGGTCTGGGGCCAACGTCCTGACTTTC.

This rearrangement joins TRBV12-3 or TRBV12-4 to TRBJ2-7, with no clear D. CDR3 length: 15 amino acids. V lost 8 bases and J lost 1, with 18 bases in between. The chain's CDR3 is CASGPGELTSYEQYF. CDR3 coding DNA: TGTGCCAGCGGCCCCGGTGAACTGACTTCCTACGAGCAGTACTTC.

A few counts support this clonotype. The chain combines TRBV18 with TRBJ1-2; unclear D gene. In germline, CDR1 is KGHSH, CDR2 LQKENI. Deletions cut 4 bases from V and 7 bases from J, with 16 bases between. The CDR3 runs 14 residues. As DNA, the CDR3 is TGTGCCAGCTCACTGAACGAGAAGCTGGGTGGCTACACCTTC. Protein: CASSLNEKLGGYTF.

This clonotype was counted many times. The chain joins TRBV7-8 to TRBJ2-1; D remains unclear. V lost 4 bases and J lost 0, with 10 bases in between. Germline-derived CDR1 and CDR2 are SGHVS and FQNEAQ. This CDR3 comprises 15 residues. The CDR3 sequence: CASSSTSSSYNEQFF. For the CDR3, the DNA is TGTGCCAGCAGCTCCACTTCTAGCTCCTACAATGAGCAGTTCTTC.

A word on this clonotype: A much larger clone lies a single base off, so this may be a read error. The chain joins TRBV4-3 to TRBJ2-1, with 8 bases lining up with TRBD1. This CDR3 has 15 amino acids. Germline V gives CDR1 LGHNA, CDR2 YSLEER. V lost 3 bases to trimming and J lost 4 bases; unmatched junction nucleotides: 5. The CDR3 loop is CASSQGTGVYNEQFF. The CDR3, as DNA: TGCGCCAGCAGCCAGGGGACAGGTGTATACAATGAGCAGTTCTTC.

In its sample, this clonotype was seen a few times. The J gene is TRBJ1-5, the V gene TRBV15; D remains unclear. The CDR3 is made up of 13 amino acids. With 3 bases removed from V and 7 bases from J, the gap between germline ends came to 10 bases. Germline loops: CDR1 LNHNV, CDR2 YYDKDF (reference sequence). CDR3 nucleotides: TGTGCCACCAGCAGGGTCGAAAAACAGCCCCAGCATTTT. The encoded protein is CATSRVEKQPQHF. The whole variable domain, filled in from reference TRBV15 and TRBJ1-5, reads DAMVIQNPRYQVTQFGKPVTLSCSQTLNHNVMYWYQQKSSQAPKLLFHYYDKDFNNEADTPDNFQSRRPNTSFCFLDIRSPGLGDTAMYLCATSRVEKQPQHFGDGTRLSIL.

This clonotype was seen a handful of times. This chain links TRBV6-5 with TRBJ1-5; 7 bases line up with TRBD1. The germline gives CDR1 MNHEY, CDR2 SVGAGI. This CDR3 region has 17 residues. The V and J ends lost 10 bases and 0 bases, in that order; junction bases with no gene match: 15. The CDR3 nucleotides read TGTGCCACCGCCCGAAGATTGACAGGGACTAGCAATCAGCCCCAGCATTTT. This sequence encodes CATARRLTGTSNQPQHF.

This rearrangement joins TRBV12-3 or TRBV12-4 to TRBJ2-3; D call uncertain. The CDR3 is 13 residues long. V was cut by 3 bases and J by 2 bases, with 6 bases left in between. CDR3 amino acids: CASSFVFTDTQYF. CDR3 bases: TGTGCCAGCAGTTTCGTCTTCACAGATACGCAGTATTTT.

The rearrangement links TRBV7-2 to TRBJ2-3; D is unclear. The CDR3 consists of 13 residues. Germline CDR1 is SGHTA and CDR2 is FQGNSA. Deletions cut 0 bases from V and 7 bases from J, with 8 bases between. This CDR3 is CASSLALIHTQYF. The CDR3 DNA is TGTGCCAGCAGCTTAGCGCTAATACATACGCAGTATTTT.

This clonotype has only a few counts. An end of the junction differs from the germline gene, which may be a read error. The chain carries TRBV20-1 and TRBJ2-1; D not resolved. This CDR3 is built from 15 residues. Germline CDR1 is DFQATT and CDR2 is SNEGSKA (reference sequence). CDR3 nucleotide sequence: TGCAGTGCTCCATCCCCTCGGGTTTCCTATAATGAGCAGTTCTTC. Its protein product is CSAPSPRVSYNEQFF.

This clonotype was observed at least ten times. The DNA for the CDR3 is TGCAGTGCTAGAGAGGGGCAGGGGGCGTACTTC. This codes for CSAREGQGAYF. The V and J genes are TRBV20-1 and TRBJ2-7, with 8 bases fitting TRBD1. Germline assignment: CDR1 DFQATT and CDR2 SNEGSKA (reference sequence). The CDR3 is made up of 11 amino acids. V was pared by 0 bases and J by 12 bases, with 4 bases of the junction left unmatched.

With respect to this clonotype: Likely a read error: the CDR3 ends without its conserved phenylalanine or tryptophan. The chain links TRBV10-3 to TRBJ2-2; 7 nucleotides align to TRBD1. The CDR3 is made up of 14 amino acids. Trimming at V came to 5 bases and at J to 6 bases, leaving 6 bases not matched to a gene. Germline CDR1 is ENHRY and CDR2 is SYGVKD. CDR3 residues: CAISRPGGPGELFS. The CDR3 nucleotides read TGTGCCATCAGTCGCCCAGGGGGACCCGGGGAGCTGTTTTCT.

This clonotype showed up many times. The J gene is TRBJ2-7, the V gene TRBV5-1; D might be TRBD1 (6 bases). Deletions cut 6 bases from V and 1 base from J, with 11 bases between. Germline V gene sequence: CDR1 SGHRS, CDR2 YFSETQ. The CDR3 extends over 13 amino acids. The CDR3 protein is CASTLTGSYEQYF. The CDR3 nucleotides read TGCGCCAGCACCCTAACAGGGTCCTACGAGCAGTACTTC.